A selection of T cell receptor beta chains follows, all from one sample in a study of T cells in Graves' hyperthyroidism and ophthalmopathy. TCRdb processed the multiplex PCR reads anew with MiXCR; each CDR3 protein has one entry. The data hold approximately 400,000 distinct CDR3 sequences, with around 15% observed a single time. The sequenced sample consisted of blood. The receptors were gathered from a woman aged 25 to 39 with Graves' ophthalmopathy. CDR3s include the opening cysteine and the closing phenylalanine or tryptophan. A D gene is named only where the DNA matches it firmly. Size is stated for part of the rows, as once, few or many counts, or as a class when the clone is expanded.

V: TRBV6-1
J: TRBJ1-4
size: few
D: TRBD1
CDR3: CASRQTGTEKLFF
DNA: TGTGCCAGCAGACAGACAGGGACTGAAAAACTGTTTTTT

V: TRBV3-1
J: TRBJ1-2
size: many
D: .
CDR3: CASSQRDTNYGYTF
DNA: TGTGCCAGCAGCCAACGGGACACTAACTATGGCTACACCTTC

V: TRBV20-1
J: TRBJ2-5
size: many
D: TRBD1
CDR3: CSASPGQGLRETQYF
DNA: TGCAGTGCTAGTCCCGGACAGGGGTTGCGAGAGACCCAGTACTTC

V: TRBV28
J: TRBJ2-3
size: many
D: .
CDR3: CASSTLAGTDTQYF
DNA: TGTGCCAGCAGTACGTTAGCTGGCACAGATACGCAGTATTTT

V: TRBV6-1
J: TRBJ2-3
size: many
D: TRBD2
CDR3: CASSPTSGEYTDTQYF
DNA: TGTGCCAGCAGCCCGACTAGCGGGGAATACACAGATACGCAGTATTTT

V: TRBV15
J: TRBJ1-1
size: many
D: TRBD1
CDR3: CATSRGQGGSRAFF
DNA: TGTGCCACCAGCAGAGGACAGGGGGGAAGTAGGGCTTTCTTT

V: TRBV5-1
J: TRBJ2-5
size: .
D: TRBD2
CDR3: CASSLSGTRQETQYF
DNA: TGCGCCAGCAGCTTGTCTGGGACTAGACAAGAGACCCAGTACTTC

V: TRBV20-1
J: TRBJ1-1
size: many
D: .
CDR3: CSAYTGSTEAFF
DNA: TGCAGTGCTTATACAGGGTCCACTGAAGCTTTCTTT

V: TRBV11-2
J: TRBJ1-5
size: many
D: TRBD1
CDR3: CASSYGTGVSQPQHF
DNA: TGTGCCAGCAGCTACGGGACAGGGGTCAGTCAGCCCCAGCATTTT

V: TRBV28
J: TRBJ2-7
size: .
D: .
CDR3: CASYGRDSYEQYF
DNA: TGTGCCAGCTACGGCCGGGACTCCTACGAGCAGTACTTC

V: TRBV28
J: TRBJ2-7
size: many
D: .
CDR3: CASSLAGENSYEQYF
DNA: TGTGCCAGCAGCCTGGCGGGTGAGAACTCCTACGAGCAGTACTTC

V: TRBV7-2
J: TRBJ2-7
size: many
D: .
CDR3: CASSVLTEMSEQYF
DNA: TGTGCCAGCAGCGTACTGACAGAGATGAGCGAGCAGTACTTC

V: TRBV5-6
J: TRBJ2-7
size: many
D: .
CDR3: CASSYPSETKGYEQYF
DNA: TGTGCCAGCAGCTACCCCTCCGAGACGAAGGGGTACGAGCAGTACTTC

V: TRBV4-1
J: TRBJ1-1
size: few
D: .
CDR3: CASSHDGGGNTEAFF
DNA: TGCGCCAGCAGCCACGATGGGGGGGGGAACACTGAAGCTTTCTTT

V: TRBV20-1
J: TRBJ1-5
size: many
D: .
CDR3: CSAIEGGPNQPQHF
DNA: TGCAGTGCTATCGAGGGGGGCCCCAATCAGCCCCAGCATTTT

V: TRBV27
J: TRBJ1-2
size: many
D: .
CDR3: CASSPSAGVGYGYTF
DNA: TGTGCCAGCAGTCCATCGGCAGGGGTAGGGTATGGCTACACCTTC

V: TRBV29-1
J: TRBJ2-1
size: few
D: TRBD2
CDR3: CSVSTQKTSGELNMGEQFF
DNA: TGCAGCGTTTCAACCCAAAAGACTAGCGGGGAGTTAAATATGGGTGAGCAGTTCTTC

V: TRBV5-5
J: TRBJ1-1
size: .
D: .
CDR3: CASIPVRGPNTEAFF
DNA: TGTGCCAGCATCCCGGTTAGGGGCCCGAACACTGAAGCTTTCTTT

V: TRBV30
J: TRBJ1-1
size: many
D: TRBD1
CDR3: CAWSRGQVYEAFF
DNA: TGTGCCTGGAGTAGGGGACAGGTTTATGAAGCTTTCTTT